This T cell receptor beta chain was sequenced for a study of cytomegalovirus exposure and HLA in healthy donors. CDR1 is MDHEN and CDR2 is SYDVKM in the germline V gene. CDR3 length: 15 amino acids. J gave up 14 bases and V 3 bases, and 17 bases lay outside the gene matches. Primers: 60 Vbeta forward and 13 Jbeta reverse. The data were produced by immunoSEQ multiplex PCR, yet TCRdb's version contains in-frame clones alone and is incomplete. The table includes fewer than 250,000 clones, roughly 80% detected once. The chain combines TRBV28 with TRBJ2-5, with 8 positions matching TRBD1. The sequenced sample was PBMCs. The sequence was collected from a man younger than 40 in good health and CMV-seronegative. The CDR3 sequence is CASSFYFAGGPLTYF. CDR3 in DNA: TGTGCCAGCAGTTTTTATTTTGCAGGGGGCCCCCTCACCTACTTC. The whole variable domain, filled in from reference TRBV28 and TRBJ2-5, reads DVKVTQSSRYLVKRTGEKVFLECVQDMDHENMFWYRQDPGLGLRLIYFSYDVKMKEKGDIPEGYSVSREKKERFSLILESASTNQTSMYLCASSFYFAGGPLTYFGPGTRLLVL.